Following are 26 T cell receptor beta chains from one sample sequenced in a study of post-analysis software for immune sequencing data. These TCRs are of unknown antigen specificity. Study-wide results and caveats: Patients carried roughly five TRBV segments more frequently than controls did, and TRBV5-6, TRBV5-1 and TRBV20-1 were among them.

Sequencing libraries made from TCR beta cDNA carried unique molecular identifiers. TCRdb reanalysed the PCR reads using MiXCR and keeps one entry per CDR3 protein. The sample has roughly 570,000 distinct CDR3 sequences, 30% to 40% seen once. Sequenced input: blood. The origin of the receptors is a girl aged 2-17 years with multiple sclerosis.

V gene TRBV12-3 or TRBV12-4 combines with J gene TRBJ2-3; D might be TRBD2 (6 bases). CDR3 length: 15 residues. V gave up 8 bases and J gave up 0 bases, with 15 bases separating them. For the CDR3, the DNA is TGTGCCAGCGGGGACGGGGGTACTAGCACAGATACGCAGTATTTT. Its protein is CASGDGGTSTDTQYF.

The V call is TRBV28, the J call TRBJ2-3; D remains unclear. Trimming stripped 6 bases from V and 4 bases from J, with 8 bases between. The CDR3 runs 12 residues. The germline V gene encodes CDR1 MDHEN and CDR2 SYDVKM. The CDR3 region is CASRSASDTQYF. The CDR3 DNA reads as TGTGCCAGCAGATCTGCATCAGATACGCAGTATTTT.

About this clonotype itself: The junction shows a germline mismatch at one end, possibly a read error. The chain has TRBV6-5 and TRBJ2-5; 8 nucleotides align to TRBD1. CDR1 is MNHEY, CDR2 SVGAGI, per germline. This CDR3 comprises 17 residues. The CDR3 loop reads CVSSYLGAGGEEETQYF. CDR3 coding DNA: TGTGTCAGCAGTTACTTAGGAGCAGGGGGCGAGGAAGAGACCCAGTACTTC.

This clonotype was seen more than once but under ten times. The chain links TRBV6-2 or TRBV6-3 to TRBJ1-2, with a tentative D call TRBD1 (6 bases). Germline CDR1 and CDR2: MNHEY and SVGEGT. The V end was cut by 5 bases, the J end by 5 bases, with 12 bases between. CDR3 size: 13 residues. The CDR3 DNA reads as TGTGCCAGCAGTCCCCAGGGGAAGTATGGCTACACCTTC. It translates to CASSPQGKYGYTF.

This chain connects TRBV20-1 to TRBJ2-3, with 10 bases that match TRBD2. Germline CDR1 and CDR2: DFQATT and SNEGSKA (reference sequence). The junction had 5 bases not matched to a gene; V was cut back by 5 bases and J by 0 bases. CDR3 length: 15 amino acids. The CDR3 DNA reads as TGCAGTGCTTATGCAGCGGGGGGGAGCACAGATACGCAGTATTTT. This sequence encodes CSAYAAGGSTDTQYF.

The chain couples TRBV6-5 to TRBJ1-1; D not certain. This CDR3 contains 15 residues. V was shortened by 0 bases and J by 1 base, with 9 bases between the two germline ends. Germline V gene data show CDR1 as MNHEY and CDR2 as SVGAGI. For the CDR3, the DNA is TGTGCCAGCAGTTACTCGGGCTTAAGGAACACTGAAGCTTTCTTT. Translating gives CASSYSGLRNTEAFF.

This rearrangement joins TRBV5-4 to TRBJ2-5; 7 nucleotides line up with TRBD1. V shed 4 bases and J 4 bases; nucleotides not matched to a gene: 16. Germline V gives CDR1 SGHNT, CDR2 YYREEE (reference sequence). The CDR3 loop spans 17 amino acids. The CDR3 here is CASSPPLGGEERETQYF. DNA for the CDR3: TGTGCCAGCAGCCCCCCTCTAGGGGGCGAGGAACGAGAGACCCAGTACTTC.

This clonotype was detected only a few times. The rearrangement joins TRBV20-1 to TRBJ1-6; weak D call: TRBD1 (6 bases). V gave up 1 base and J gave up 3 bases, with 7 bases separating them. This CDR3 region has 14 residues. Per the germline V gene, CDR1 is DFQATT and CDR2 is SNEGSKA (reference sequence). CDR3 sequence (DNA): TGCAGTGCTAGAGGACAGGTCTATAATTCACCCCTCCACTTT. Translated, it gives CSARGQVYNSPLHF.

This clonotype turned up a few times. CDR3 in DNA: TGCAGTGCTTATGACATAGGCAATCAGCCCCAGCATTTT. Translating it yields CSAYDIGNQPQHF. V and J are TRBV20-1 and TRBJ1-5; unclear D gene. Germline V gene data show CDR1 as DFQATT and CDR2 as SNEGSKA (reference sequence). This CDR3 comprises 13 residues. V lost 5 bases to trimming and J lost 2 bases, with 10 bases between them.

CDR3 nucleotides: TGTGCCAGCAGTGGTGAAATTGCTAAGGGTCAGCCCCAGCATTTT. It specifies CASSGEIAKGQPQHF. This rearrangement joins TRBV6-1 to TRBJ1-5; D is unresolved. Germline values: CDR1 MNHNS, CDR2 SASEGT. Trimming cost V 4 bases and J 6 bases, with 16 bases left between them. The CDR3 has 15 residues.

The rearrangement uses TRBV20-1 and TRBJ2-5; 13 bases align to TRBD2. V shed 4 bases and J 5 bases; nucleotides not matched to a gene: 13. The CDR3 is 17 residues long. CDR1 and CDR2 from the germline V gene are DFQATT and SNEGSKA (reference sequence). CDR3 sequence: CSATGLAGFSTGETQYF. DNA of the CDR3: TGCAGTGCTACGGGACTAGCGGGGTTTTCAACCGGGGAGACCCAGTACTTC.

The rearrangement joins TRBV20-1 to TRBJ1-1, with 7 positions matching TRBD1. This CDR3 has 14 amino acids. CDR1 and CDR2 (germline): DFQATT, SNEGSKA (reference sequence). V was clipped by 3 bases and J by 1 base; unmatched bases: 5. In DNA, the CDR3 is TGCAGTGCTAGGGCCGGGACAGCGAACACTGAAGCTTTCTTT. Its translation is CSARAGTANTEAFF.

This clonotype was detected ten times or more. The V and J genes are TRBV20-1 and TRBJ2-3; D possibly corresponds to TRBD2 (6 bases). This CDR3 has 12 residues. Germline assignment: CDR1 DFQATT and CDR2 SNEGSKA (reference sequence). CDR3 coding DNA: TGCAGCGCCGGGACTGGCACAGATACGCAGTATTTT. Its translation: CSAGTGTDTQYF.

The V call is TRBV7-2, the J call TRBJ1-6; D is undetermined. The V gene lost 6 bases and the J gene lost 3 bases, with 9 bases spanning the gap. This CDR3 has 14 amino acids. Germline loops: CDR1 SGHTA, CDR2 FQGNSA. This CDR3 is CASRAQVYNSPLHF. The CDR3 DNA reads as TGTGCCAGCAGGGCCCAGGTCTATAATTCACCCCTCCACTTT.

Worth noting for this clonotype: A junction boundary mismatches the germline segment, possibly from a read error. This chain links TRBV6-5 with TRBJ2-7, with D unresolved. Judging by the DNA end, TRBJ2-5 fits better; the J call may be wrong. The CDR3 sequence is 13 residues long. Germline lookup yields CDR1 MNHEY and CDR2 SVGAGI. This chain's CDR3 is CVSSSPIEETQYF. As DNA, the CDR3 is TGTGTCAGCAGTTCTCCTATCGAAGAGACCCAGTACTTC.

This clonotype was seen more than once but under ten times. V and J are TRBV5-1 and TRBJ1-2; D might be TRBD1 (5 bases). Germline CDR1 and CDR2: SGHRS and YFSETQ. The CDR3 totals 13 residues. The V and J ends lost 2 bases and 3 bases respectively, with 8 bases between them. The CDR3 region has the DNA TGCGCCAGCAGCTTCTTGGGGGACTATGGCTACACCTTC. It translates to CASSFLGDYGYTF.

V usage is TRBV5-6 and J usage is TRBJ1-2; TRBD1 matches 9 bases. V was pared by 4 bases and J by 2 bases, with 9 bases of the junction left unmatched. Germline CDR1 is SGHDT and CDR2 is YYEEEE. The CDR3 spans 16 residues. As DNA, the CDR3 is TGTGCCAGCAGCGGCTCGGGACAGGGTGAGAACTATGGCTACACCTTC. Protein sequence: CASSGSGQGENYGYTF.

The rearrangement uses TRBV20-1 and TRBJ2-1, with a tentative D call TRBD2 (7 bases). This CDR3 is built from 15 residues. V dropped 0 bases and J dropped 3 bases, with 12 bases sitting between them. Germline CDR1 is DFQATT and CDR2 is SNEGSKA (reference sequence). CDR3 sequence (DNA): TGCAGTGCTAGAGAACGGGGGGCGAACTACAATGAGCAGTTCTTC. Translating gives CSARERGANYNEQFF.

This clonotype occurred a few times. The chain uses TRBV18 and TRBJ1-5; no clear D gene. Trimming stripped 6 bases from V and 3 bases from J, with 9 bases between. The CDR3 sequence is 13 residues long. CDR1 and CDR2 from the germline V gene are KGHSH and LQKENI. The CDR3 sequence: CASSAAVNQPQHF. The CDR3 nucleotides read TGTGCCAGCTCCGCCGCAGTCAATCAGCCCCAGCATTTT.

A note on this clonotype: The junction and the germline gene differ at one end; a read error may be behind it. This chain joins TRBV18 and TRBJ2-6; the D gene is possibly TRBD1 (5 bases). The CDR3 length is 15 residues. Germline V gene data show CDR1 as KGHSH and CDR2 as LQKENI. CDR3 nucleotides: TGTGCCAGCTCACCAGGGGCATCTGGGGCCAACATCCTGACTTTC. This encodes CASSPGASGANILTF.

The chain links TRBV3-1 to TRBJ2-5, with TRBD2 matching 11 bases. This CDR3 has 15 amino acids. V lost 6 bases to trimming and J lost 2 bases; unmatched junction nucleotides: 5. The germline CDR1 and CDR2 sequences are LGHDT and YNNKEL (reference sequence). The CDR3 region is CASRLTSGRQETQYF. CDR3 bases: TGTGCCAGCAGGCTAACTAGCGGGAGACAAGAGACCCAGTACTTC.

The chain recombines TRBV5-1 with TRBJ2-3; 7 bases map to TRBD1. J lost 3 bases, V lost 4 bases, and 11 bases had no gene match. Looked up from germline, CDR1 is SGHRS and CDR2 is YFSETQ. The length of the CDR3 is 16 residues. CDR3 sequence (DNA): TGCGCCAGCAGCACGCTGACAGGGTACGGGACAGATACGCAGTATTTT. It encodes CASSTLTGYGTDTQYF.

The V gene is TRBV20-1, the J gene TRBJ1-1; 8 nucleotides agree with TRBD1. The germline gives CDR1 DFQATT, CDR2 SNEGSKA (reference sequence). The CDR3 is made up of 13 amino acids. After removal of 6 bases from V and 3 bases from J, the junction contained 6 bases not matched to a gene. CDR3 in amino acids: CSATGTGYTEAFF. Written as DNA, the CDR3 is TGCAGTGCAACCGGGACAGGCTACACTGAAGCTTTCTTT.

The chain uses TRBV20-1 and TRBJ1-2; weak D call: TRBD1 (6 bases). The CDR3 runs 13 residues. Germline lookup yields CDR1 DFQATT and CDR2 SNEGSKA (reference sequence). Trimming removed 2 bases at V and 7 bases at J, with 14 bases between. CDR3 residues: CSARPNREGGYTF. The DNA for the CDR3 is TGCAGTGCTAGACCGAACAGGGAAGGTGGCTACACCTTC.

This clonotype was observed a handful of times. The rearrangement links TRBV10-3 to TRBJ2-3; 11 bases align to TRBD2. Germline V gene data show CDR1 as ENHRY and CDR2 as SYGVKD. The CDR3 totals 16 residues. V shed 5 bases and J 3 bases; nucleotides not matched to a gene: 7. The CDR3 protein is CAISLSSGGSTDTQYF. DNA of the CDR3: TGTGCCATCAGTCTTTCTAGCGGGGGGTCGACAGATACGCAGTATTTT.

This rearrangement joins TRBV20-1 to TRBJ1-6, with 7 nucleotides matching TRBD1. The CDR3 has 15 amino acids. Germline-derived CDR1 and CDR2 are DFQATT and SNEGSKA (reference sequence). J gave up 1 base and V 5 bases, and 5 bases lay outside the gene matches. The CDR3 DNA reads TGCAGTGCTCAACTGGGACAGTCCTATAATTCACCCCTCCACTTT. It encodes CSAQLGQSYNSPLHF.